The 10 T cell receptor beta chains listed next were all sequenced from one sample in a study of identical twins. Via MiXCR, TCRdb re-called the 5' RACE reads, giving one row per CDR3 protein. This sample has 250,000 or so distinct CDR3 sequences, with roughly 7% found just once. These same data were also listed under a study on yellow fever vaccine responses in identical twins.

Source material: memory (CD45RO+) T cells sorted from blood. The origin of the receptors is a woman between 18 and 29 years old in good health.

This clonotype was seen repeatedly, ten times or more. V and J are TRBV7-3 and TRBJ2-3; 7 bases line up with TRBD1. The CDR3 contains 15 residues. Trimming cost V 4 bases and J 6 bases; bases outside gene matches: 10. Germline loops: CDR1 SGHTA, CDR2 FQGTGA. CDR3 region: CASSSGGFPRDTQYF. CDR3 DNA: TGTGCCAGCAGCTCAGGGGGATTCCCCCGGGATACGCAGTATTTT.

This chain connects TRBV11-3 to TRBJ2-1; TRBD2 matches 9 bases. Trimming took 5 bases from V and 7 from J; bases not matched to a gene: 6. The CDR3 runs 14 residues. Germline CDR1 SGHNT, CDR2 YENEEA. The CDR3 is CASSPGTSINEQFF. DNA of the CDR3: TGTGCCAGCAGCCCCGGGACTAGCATAAATGAGCAGTTCTTC. Full variable domain (remainder filled in from reference TRBV11-3 and TRBJ2-1): EAGVVQSPRYKIIEKKQPVAFWCNPISGHNTLYWYLQNLGQGPELLIRYENEEAVDDSQLPKDRFSAERLKGVDSTLKIQPAELGDSAVYLCASSPGTSINEQFFGPGTRLTVL.

The rearrangement joins TRBV5-5 to TRBJ2-3; TRBD2 matches 7 bases. CDR3 length: 15 amino acids. In germline, CDR1 is SGHKS, CDR2 YYEKEE (reference sequence). J lost 0 bases, V lost 4 bases, and 5 bases had no gene match. CDR3 loop: CASSRSGISTDTQYF. The CDR3 bases are TGTGCCAGCAGCCGCAGCGGGATTAGCACAGATACGCAGTATTTT.

The sample holds many counts of this clonotype. V gene TRBV29-1 combines with J gene TRBJ2-3, with 10 bases that match TRBD2. V lost 2 bases, J lost 6 bases, and 2 bases stayed unmatched. Germline CDR1 and CDR2: SQVTM and ANQGSEA. CDR3 length: 13 residues. For the CDR3, the DNA is TGCAGCGTTGAAATTAGCGGGGGGGATACGCAGTATTTT. Translating gives CSVEISGGDTQYF.

This clonotype was observed many times. The chain recombines TRBV27 with TRBJ1-4, with D unresolved. Germline CDR1 MNHEY, CDR2 SMNVEV (reference sequence). V was shortened by 3 bases and J by 8 bases, with 13 bases between the two germline ends. The CDR3 is made up of 14 amino acids. CDR3 in DNA: TGTGCCAGCAGTTTTGGGCAGTTCAGCGAAAAACTGTTTTTT. The encoded protein is CASSFGQFSEKLFF.

Written as DNA, the CDR3 is TGTGCCAGCAGTCCACCAGACATGTCGCCCTACGAGCAGTACTTC. This translates into CASSPPDMSPYEQYF. The J gene is TRBJ2-7, the V gene TRBV28; no definite D call. V was cut by 5 bases and J by 2 bases, with 16 bases left in between. The CDR3 length is 15 residues. In germline, CDR1 is MDHEN, CDR2 SYDVKM.

This clonotype was seen ten or more times. The rearrangement joins TRBV5-1 to TRBJ2-5; 8 positions agree with TRBD2. Germline V gene sequence: CDR1 SGHRS, CDR2 YFSETQ. CDR3 size: 13 residues. V lost 0 bases and J lost 7; bases outside the gene matches: 2. The CDR3 DNA sequence: TGCGCCAGCAGCTTGGGCACTAGCGGGACCCAGTACTTC. Protein: CASSLGTSGTQYF.

The rearrangement links TRBV6-1 to TRBJ2-7, with D maybe TRBD1 (6 bases). In germline, CDR1 is MNHNS, CDR2 SASEGT. This CDR3 is built from 15 residues. V was clipped by 6 bases and J by 4 bases, with 19 bases between them. Here the CDR3 DNA reads TGTGCCAGCAGAACCCAGGGGCAGGGGCTATACGAGCAGTACGTC. It specifies CASRTQGQGLYEQYV.

The chain carries TRBV5-1 and TRBJ2-7; D could derive from TRBD1 or TRBD2 (5 bases each). Germline values: CDR1 SGHRS, CDR2 YFSETQ. V lost 0 bases to trimming and J lost 6 bases, with 16 bases between them. This CDR3 contains 15 residues. CDR3 loop: CASSLGPADNGEQYF. In nucleotides, the CDR3 is TGCGCCAGCAGCTTGGGTCCAGCGGACAATGGCGAGCAGTACTTC.

This clonotype was found many times. The CDR3 DNA follows: TGCAGCGCTTATGACAGGGGGCGGGAGACCCAGTACTTC. Translating it yields CSAYDRGRETQYF. The gene calls are TRBV29-1 and TRBJ2-5; 10 bases fit TRBD1. V gave up 7 bases and J gave up 5 bases; unmatched junction bases: 7. The CDR3 has 13 amino acids. In germline, CDR1 is SQVTM, CDR2 ANQGSEA.